This TCR beta chain was observed in a study of technical replicates of blood from four donors. The CDR3 spans 13 residues. Germline lookup yields CDR1 MNHEY and CDR2 SMNVEV (reference sequence). Between the trimmed V and J ends, which lost 5 bases and 4 bases, there was a span of 9 bases. Assay used: immunoSEQ multiplex PCR; TCRdb lists only in-frame clones, some missing. The table shows tens of thousands of clones, with about nine tenths occurring only once. The material sequenced was T cells isolated from PBMCs. The TCR was taken from a human donor in good health. Some clones in this sample may be carry-over from other donors' samples. The rearrangement joins TRBV27 to TRBJ1-3; a possible D gene is TRBD1 (6 bases). CDR3 bases: TGTGCCAGCAGTCTCGGACAGGGAAACACCATATATTTT. Its translation: CASSLGQGNTIYF.